This T cell receptor beta chain was identified during a study of T cell responses to AZD1222 COVID-19 vaccine. CDR1 and CDR2 from the germline V gene are MNHEY and SVGAGI. V lost 2 bases, J lost 3 bases, and 3 bases stayed unmatched. CDR3 length: 15 amino acids. The method was immunoSEQ multiplex PCR; TCRdb's version includes in-frame clones alone and lacks a portion of them. The table includes 25,000 to 35,000 clones, around four fifths detected once. Sequenced here: peripheral blood, sampled on day 0 of AZD1222 vaccination. V usage is TRBV6-5 and J usage is TRBJ1-1, with TRBD1 matching 10 bases. This TCR came from an adult in good health. This chain's CDR3 is CASSYGQGVHTEAFF. In DNA form, the CDR3 reads TGTGCCAGCAGTTACGGACAGGGGGTACACACTGAAGCTTTCTTT.